Following are 17 T cell receptor beta chains from one sample sequenced in a study of T cell responses to AZD1222 COVID-19 vaccine. Sequencing was performed with immunoSEQ multiplex PCR; in TCRdb, only in-frame clones are kept and a portion is missing. In the table there are more than 95,000 clones, nearly 95% of which are singletons. Sequences were derived from peripheral blood, sampled on day 0 of AZD1222 vaccination. The receptors were gathered from an adult in good health.

The chain uses TRBV7-2 and TRBJ2-1; D not certain. This CDR3 contains 13 residues. Germline lookup yields CDR1 SGHTA and CDR2 FQGNSA. V was shortened by 5 bases and J by 5 bases, with 10 bases between the two germline ends. The CDR3 coding sequence is TGTGCCAGCAGCCGAACCTACGACAATGAGCAGTTCTTC. Translation: CASSRTYDNEQFF. Looking up the rest from reference TRBV7-2 and TRBJ2-1 gives the full variable domain: GAGVSQSPSNKVTEKGKDVELRCDPISGHTALYWYRQSLGQGLEFLIYFQGNSAPDKSGLPSDRFSAERTGGSVSTLTIQRTQQEDSAVYLCASSRTYDNEQFFGPGTRLTVL.

The J gene is TRBJ2-1, the V gene TRBV15, with TRBD1 matching over 9 bases. With 5 bases clipped from V and 6 bases from J, the junction kept 11 bases outside the gene matches. There are 16 residues in the CDR3. Germline V CDR1 and CDR2: LNHNV, YYDKDF (reference sequence). Here the CDR3 DNA reads TGTGCCACCAGCGGGCCTCGGGACAGGGTGGCCAATGAGCAGTTCTTC. Encoded protein: CATSGPRDRVANEQFF.

The V gene is TRBV7-9, the J gene TRBJ1-3; no reliable D call. The V gene lost 5 bases and the J gene lost 9 bases, with 11 bases spanning the gap. Germline-derived CDR1 and CDR2 are SEHNR and FQNEAQ (reference sequence). The CDR3 sequence is 12 residues long. This chain's CDR3 is CASSITGVTIYF. The CDR3 coding sequence is TGTGCCAGCAGCATAACCGGGGTCACCATATATTTT.

The V call is TRBV2, the J call TRBJ2-4, with D possibly being TRBD2 (5 bases). Trimming took 2 bases from V and 4 from J, leaving 6 bases between them. Germline V lookup: CDR1 SNHLY, CDR2 FYNNEI. This CDR3 has 13 amino acids. CDR3 sequence (DNA): TGTGCCAGCAGTGAACGGGGAAAAAACATTCAGTACTTC. This codes for CASSERGKNIQYF.

This chain connects TRBV15 to TRBJ2-1, with 11 bases matching TRBD2. Germline V gene data show CDR1 as LNHNV and CDR2 as YYDKDF (reference sequence). V gave up 0 bases and J gave up 7 bases; unmatched junction bases: 5. The CDR3 length is 16 residues. The CDR3 here is CATSRDSSGRLNEQFF. The CDR3 nucleotides are TGTGCCACCAGCAGAGATTCTAGCGGGAGGTTGAATGAGCAGTTCTTC.

The chain carries TRBV2 and TRBJ1-6; D might be TRBD1 (6 bases). With 6 bases removed from V and 14 bases from J, the gap between germline ends came to 14 bases. In germline, CDR1 is SNHLY, CDR2 FYNNEI. This CDR3 is 12 amino acids long. The CDR3 DNA follows: TGTGCCAGCAGAGAACAGGGATCTTCCCTCCACTTT. Its protein is CASREQGSSLHF.

The genes are TRBV28 and TRBJ2-1; weak D call: TRBD2 (5 bases). This CDR3 region has 14 residues. V was cut by 4 bases and J by 15 bases, with 22 bases left in between. Germline loops: CDR1 MDHEN, CDR2 SYDVKM. The CDR3 is CASSSYSSGTEPFF. The DNA for the CDR3 is TGTGCCAGCAGTTCTTACTCCTCGGGAACGGAACCGTTCTTC.

This clone came up a few times. The chain recombines TRBV14 with TRBJ1-4; D remains unclear. The ends were cut back, 0 bases at V and 0 bases at J, with 5 bases in the middle. This CDR3 has 15 residues. CDR1 is SGHDN, CDR2 FVKESK, per germline. The CDR3: CASSQDRTTNEKLFF. The CDR3 bases are TGTGCCAGCAGCCAAGACAGGACAACTAATGAAAAACTGTTTTTT.

J is TRBJ1-4 and V is TRBV19; 8 bases agree with TRBD1. This CDR3 is built from 13 residues. J gave up 5 bases and V 7 bases, and 3 bases lay outside the gene matches. Germline-derived CDR1 and CDR2 are LNHDA and SQIVND (reference sequence). The DNA for the CDR3 is TGTGCCAGTACGGGACAGGCCAATGAAAAACTGTTTTTT. It codes for CASTGQANEKLFF.

The rearrangement links TRBV28 to TRBJ2-7; 8 positions agree with TRBD2. The CDR3 spans 13 residues. Per germline, CDR1 MDHEN and CDR2 SYDVKM. The V and J ends lost 10 bases and 5 bases, in that order; junction bases with no gene match: 10. Here the CDR3 reads CATRGVAGNEQYF. The CDR3 nucleotides are TGTGCCACCCGGGGGGTAGCGGGAAACGAGCAGTACTTC.

The CDR3 region is CASSRDREGSRGYTF. The CDR3 region has the DNA TGCGCCAGCAGCCGTGACAGGGAAGGTTCGCGAGGCTACACCTTC. The chain joins TRBV5-1 to TRBJ1-2; 7 nucleotides match TRBD1. This CDR3 comprises 15 residues. Germline V lookup: CDR1 SGHRS, CDR2 YFSETQ. The J segment lost 8 bases and the V segment lost 4 bases, leaving 14 bases of the junction unmatched.

The CDR3 spells CASSAESAGELFF. CDR3 bases: TGTGCCAGCAGTGCAGAGTCCGCCGGGGAGCTGTTTTTT. This rearrangement joins TRBV2 to TRBJ2-2, with D unclear. Germline CDR1 is SNHLY and CDR2 is FYNNEI. The CDR3 runs 13 residues. V lost 4 bases and J 6 bases, leaving 9 bases between the germline ends.

In DNA form, the CDR3 reads TGTGCCAGCAGCTTGGCCCCTATGGAGCAGTTCTTC. Its translation: CASSLAPMEQFF. This sequence joins TRBV5-6 and TRBJ2-1, with D hard to call. This CDR3 spans 12 amino acids. The germline V and J ends were trimmed by 0 bases and 10 bases, with 8 bases remaining between them. In germline, CDR1 is SGHDT, CDR2 YYEEEE.

V gene TRBV20-1 combines with J gene TRBJ1-5; D not certain. V lost 1 base to trimming and J lost 4 bases, with 2 bases between them. The germline CDR1 and CDR2 sequences are DFQATT and SNEGSKA (reference sequence). The CDR3 covers 11 residues. In DNA, the CDR3 is TGCAGTGCTAGAGGGAATCAGCCCCAGCATTTT. This translates into CSARGNQPQHF.

V is TRBV4-1 and J is TRBJ2-7, with D possibly called TRBD1 or TRBD2 (7 bases each). CDR1 is MGHRA, CDR2 YSYEKL, per germline. This CDR3 spans 13 amino acids. Trimming pared 4 bases from V and 6 bases from J, leaving 13 bases between. The CDR3 here is CASSPAGGGEQYF. CDR3 DNA sequence: TGCGCCAGCAGCCCCGCAGGGGGGGGCGAGCAGTACTTC.

The rearrangement uses TRBV24-1 and TRBJ2-1, with 11 bases matching TRBD2. The CDR3 covers 16 residues. Looked up from germline, CDR1 is KGHDR and CDR2 is SFDVKD. The junction had 1 base not matched to a gene; V was cut back by 4 bases and J by 0 bases. The CDR3 DNA sequence: TGTGCCACCAGTGAGGGACTAGCGGCCTCCTACAATGAGCAGTTCTTC. Its translation is CATSEGLAASYNEQFF.

This clone was observed a few times. The chain combines TRBV6-1 with TRBJ1-3, with D uncertain. Deletions cut 2 bases from V and 0 bases from J, with 8 bases between. The CDR3 extends over 15 amino acids. The germline gives CDR1 MNHNS, CDR2 SASEGT. For the CDR3, the DNA is TGTGCCAGCAGTGAAATATTCCCCTCTGGAAACACCATATATTTT. It is translated as CASSEIFPSGNTIYF.